What follows are 27 T cell receptor beta chains derived from one specimen sequenced in a study of low-dose radiotherapy and immunotherapy resistance in tumors. This sample's time point: before trial treatment. Primers targeting TRAV and TRBV primed first-strand cDNA, covering alpha and beta chains. With a V-primer adapter and a constant-region primer, TCRs were amplified for about 20 PCR cycles. MiXCR was run by TCRdb on the reads, yielding one entry per CDR3 protein. The sample has tens of thousands of distinct CDR3 sequences; 25% to 40% are singletons. The input for sequencing was PBMCs, taken before treatment. The receptor set was obtained from a male donor with gallbladder cancer.

This clonotype is termed medium-sized. The chain uses TRBV5-6 and TRBJ2-7; D is uncertain. Germline V gene lookup returns CDR1 SGHDT and CDR2 YYEEEE. The V and J ends lost 3 bases and 0 bases respectively, with 7 bases between them. The CDR3 spans 13 residues. In DNA, the CDR3 is TGTGCCAGCAGCTCGCTCCCCTCCTACGAGCAGTACTTC. Its translation is CASSSLPSYEQYF. Together with reference TRBV5-6 and TRBJ2-7, the CDR3 gives the full variable domain: DAGVTQSPTHLIKTRGQQVTLRCSPKSGHDTVSWYQQALGQGPQFIFQYYEEEERQRGNFPDRFSGHQFPNYSSELNVNALLLGDSALYLCASSSLPSYEQYFGPGTRLTVT.

This clonotype occurred many times. CDR3 bases: TGTGCCAGCAGCTTAGCTCTCAGGGGGCGGGCTAACTATGGCTACACCTTC. Translation: CASSLALRGRANYGYTF. This sequence joins TRBV7-2 and TRBJ1-2; TRBD1 matches 8 bases. J lost 0 bases, V lost 0 bases, and 6 bases had no gene match. CDR1 and CDR2 (germline): SGHTA, FQGNSA. CDR3 length: 17 residues.

To note about this clonotype: One end of the junction does not line up with germline, which may come from a read error. The V gene is TRBV4-1, the J gene TRBJ1-1, with no clear D. Germline V lookup: CDR1 MGHRA, CDR2 YSYEKL. This CDR3 is built from 15 residues. CDR3 DNA sequence: TGTGCCAGCAGCCAAGCTCAGGCCGAGAACACTGAAGCTTTCTTT. Protein: CASSQAQAENTEAFF.

This clonotype was seen many times. This chain connects TRBV20-1 to TRBJ2-6, with 7 positions matching TRBD2. Germline lookup yields CDR1 DFQATT and CDR2 SNEGSKA (reference sequence). The CDR3 runs 16 residues. V lost 4 bases, J lost 1 base, and 7 bases stayed unmatched. The CDR3 is CSAKLATISGANVLTF. The CDR3, as DNA: TGCAGTGCTAAACTAGCGACTATATCTGGGGCCAACGTCCTGACTTTC.

A few counts support this clonotype. This chain links TRBV6-2 or TRBV6-3 with TRBJ2-2; 14 bases agree with TRBD2. J gave up 0 bases and V 6 bases, and 9 bases lay outside the gene matches. In germline, CDR1 is MNHEY, CDR2 SVGEGT. The CDR3 length is 19 residues. The CDR3 region has the DNA TGTGCCAGCAGGGTTAGGACTAGCGGGGGGCCTACGAACACCGGGGAGCTGTTTTTT. Its protein is CASRVRTSGGPTNTGELFF.

This clonotype was counted many times. The chain recombines TRBV12-3 or TRBV12-4 with TRBJ2-1; D remains unclear. The CDR3 is 15 residues long. Trimming removed 6 bases from V and 0 bases from J, with 12 bases in between. DNA for the CDR3: TGTGCCAGCAGAAGAGAACAGAGCTCCTACAATGAGCAGTTCTTC. It codes for CASRREQSSYNEQFF.

This clonotype was observed at least ten times. The chain joins TRBV19 to TRBJ1-5; 10 nucleotides align to TRBD1. CDR3 length equals 17 residues. CDR1 and CDR2 from the germline V gene are LNHDA and SQIVND (reference sequence). V lost 9 bases to trimming and J lost 6 bases; unmatched junction nucleotides: 17. This CDR3 is CASRHNWDRGWGQPQHF. CDR3 nucleotides: TGTGCCAGCCGTCACAATTGGGACAGGGGATGGGGTCAGCCCCAGCATTTT. Variable domain in full (rest from reference TRBV19 and TRBJ1-5): DGGITQSPKYLFRKEGQNVTLSCEQNLNHDAMYWYRQDPGQGLRLIYYSQIVNDFQKGDIAEGYSVSREKKESFPLTVTSAQKNPTAFYLCASRHNWDRGWGQPQHFGDGTRLSIL.

This clonotype was detected ten times or more. The chain's CDR3 is CASSRGANQETQYF. The CDR3 DNA reads TGTGCCAGCAGCCGGGGGGCAAACCAAGAGACCCAGTACTTC. The chain joins TRBV11-2 to TRBJ2-5; the D gene is possibly TRBD2 (7 bases). V lost 5 bases and J lost 0, with 10 bases in between. The CDR3 extends over 14 amino acids. From germline, CDR1 is SGHAT and CDR2 FQNNGV.

The CDR3 region has the DNA TGCAGCGTTGCTCGCTTCGCTGGCCAAAACAATGAGCAGTTCTTC. The encoded protein is CSVARFAGQNNEQFF. V is TRBV29-1 and J is TRBJ2-1; D is undetermined. Germline lookup yields CDR1 SQVTM and CDR2 ANQGSEA. The V and J ends lost 4 bases and 5 bases respectively, with 18 bases between them. This CDR3 is 15 amino acids long.

The chain links TRBV20-1 to TRBJ2-7; 10 positions agree with TRBD2. The CDR3 contains 15 residues. Per the germline V gene, CDR1 is DFQATT and CDR2 is SNEGSKA (reference sequence). V shed 0 bases and J 2 bases; nucleotides not matched to a gene: 4. The DNA for the CDR3 is TGCAGTGCTAGAGATGTACTAGCGGGGACCTACGAGCAGTACTTC. This translates into CSARDVLAGTYEQYF.

This clonotype was detected many times. The gene calls are TRBV11-3 and TRBJ2-1, with D perhaps matching TRBD2 (5 bases). The CDR3 has 14 amino acids. CDR1 and CDR2 from the germline V gene are SGHNT and YENEEA. Trimming removed 2 bases at V and 6 bases at J, with 11 bases between. CDR3 sequence: CASSLPGLLNEQFF. The CDR3 bases are TGTGCCAGCAGCTTACCGGGATTGCTCAATGAGCAGTTCTTC. The full variable domain, rest sourced from reference TRBV11-3 and TRBJ2-1, is EAGVVQSPRYKIIEKKQPVAFWCNPISGHNTLYWYLQNLGQGPELLIRYENEEAVDDSQLPKDRFSAERLKGVDSTLKIQPAELGDSAVYLCASSLPGLLNEQFFGPGTRLTVL.

This clonotype was detected many times. V and J are TRBV15 and TRBJ2-2; TRBD2 is a possible D gene (6 bases). Germline values: CDR1 LNHNV, CDR2 YYDKDF (reference sequence). The CDR3 consists of 17 residues. V dropped 4 bases and J dropped 6 bases, with 21 bases sitting between them. CDR3 in amino acids: CATSKGPAGRISGELFF. CDR3 nucleotides: TGTGCCACCAGCAAGGGCCCGGCGGGGAGGATCTCCGGGGAGCTGTTTTTT.

This rearrangement joins TRBV14 to TRBJ2-5; D remains ambiguous. Germline V gene sequence: CDR1 SGHDN, CDR2 FVKESK. The CDR3 spans 12 residues. The V end lost 8 bases, the J end lost 5 bases, and 12 bases lay between the germline ends. Here the CDR3 reads CASCRISETQYF. The DNA for the CDR3 is TGTGCCAGCTGCCGAATATCGGAGACCCAGTACTTC. The full variable domain, completed using reference TRBV14 and TRBJ2-5, is EAGVTQFPSHSVIEKGQTVTLRCDPISGHDNLYWYRRVMGKEIKFLLHFVKESKQDESGMPNNRFLAERTGGTYSTLKVQPAELEDSGVYFCASCRISETQYFGPGTRLLVL.

The chain couples TRBV29-1 to TRBJ2-3; tentatively, D is TRBD2 (5 bases). Germline loops: CDR1 SQVTM, CDR2 ANQGSEA. The CDR3 spans 11 residues. V shed 4 bases and J shed 6 bases, with 8 bases lying between them. The CDR3 DNA is TGCAGCGTTGGGAGAGGGGATACGCAGTATTTT. Protein: CSVGRGDTQYF.

This chain uses TRBV6-6 with TRBJ2-2, with 7 bases fitting TRBD1. V was pared by 0 bases and J by 6 bases, with 1 base of the junction left unmatched. The CDR3 is 14 residues long. Per germline, CDR1 MNHNY and CDR2 SVGAGI (reference sequence). This CDR3 reads CASSYSTGAGELFF. CDR3 coding DNA: TGTGCCAGCAGTTACTCTACAGGGGCCGGGGAGCTGTTTTTT.

This clonotype was counted ten times or more. CDR3 sequence (DNA): TGTGCCAGCAGCTTAGCGCGGTCTGAGACCCAGTACTTC. Protein sequence: CASSLARSETQYF. This chain joins TRBV7-2 and TRBJ2-5; D not certain. CDR1 is SGHTA, CDR2 FQGNSA, per germline. Trimming cost V 0 bases and J 5 bases, with 7 bases left between them. The CDR3 runs 13 residues.

This clonotype was detected many times. Written as DNA, the CDR3 is TGCAGTGCTAGAGATATAGGGCCCAGCGGGGGGGCATACACCGGGGAGCTGTTTTTT. Translation: CSARDIGPSGGAYTGELFF. The gene calls are TRBV20-1 and TRBJ2-2; 10 bases line up with TRBD2. V lost 0 bases, J lost 3 bases, and 13 bases stayed unmatched. Per germline, CDR1 DFQATT and CDR2 SNEGSKA (reference sequence). The CDR3 has 19 residues.

The chain has TRBV10-3 and TRBJ2-3; 8 bases line up with TRBD2. Germline assignment: CDR1 ENHRY and CDR2 SYGVKD. The CDR3 extends over 15 amino acids. Trimming took 4 bases from V and 0 from J; bases not matched to a gene: 3. The CDR3 nucleotides are TGTGCCATCAGTGGGGGACTAGGTAGCACAGATACGCAGTATTTT. Translating gives CAISGGLGSTDTQYF.

This clonotype occurred many times. V usage is TRBV2 and J usage is TRBJ2-5; D is undetermined. Germline loops: CDR1 SNHLY, CDR2 FYNNEI. V was shortened by 7 bases and J by 5 bases, with 14 bases between the two germline ends. The CDR3 runs to 13 residues. CDR3 nucleotide sequence: TGTGCCAGCAACTTGGACGGTGGGGAGACCCAGTACTTC. Protein sequence: CASNLDGGETQYF.

This clonotype has a count of ten or more. The gene calls are TRBV28 and TRBJ2-5, with TRBD2 matching over 10 bases. This CDR3 is built from 20 residues. V shed 3 bases, J shed 1 base, and the junction held 17 bases outside the gene matches. The germline gives CDR1 MDHEN, CDR2 SYDVKM. CDR3 residues: CASSFPSSGRRAPLQETQYF. The CDR3 nucleotides are TGTGCCAGCAGTTTTCCTTCTAGCGGGAGAAGGGCCCCTCTCCAAGAGACCCAGTACTTC.

By share, this clonotype ranks as medium-sized. J is TRBJ2-1 and V is TRBV6-2 or TRBV6-3, with 7 bases identical to TRBD2. Looked up from germline, CDR1 is MNHEY and CDR2 is SVGEGT. After removal of 5 bases from V and 2 bases from J, the junction contained 9 bases not matched to a gene. The CDR3 spans 16 residues. The CDR3 DNA is TGTGCCAGCAGTGAAGCGGGAAGGGTAACCTACAATGAGCAGTTCTTC. As protein: CASSEAGRVTYNEQFF.

This clonotype was seen at least ten times. The CDR3 sequence is CSVEPSGGGYGYTF. DNA of the CDR3: TGCAGCGTTGAACCGTCAGGGGGAGGGTATGGCTACACCTTC. This sequence joins TRBV29-1 and TRBJ1-2, with 7 bases aligning to TRBD1. The germline gives CDR1 SQVTM, CDR2 ANQGSEA. There are 14 residues in the CDR3. The V gene end was trimmed by 2 bases and the J gene end by 5 bases; junction bases not matched to a gene: 8.

The J gene is TRBJ1-4, the V gene TRBV5-6; 10 positions match TRBD1. Trimming removed 4 bases from V and 6 bases from J; junction bases left unmatched: 6. The CDR3 is 15 residues long. Germline V gene sequence: CDR1 SGHDT, CDR2 YYEEEE. The CDR3 here is CASSGPTGGDEKLFF. CDR3 coding DNA: TGTGCCAGCAGCGGCCCGACAGGGGGCGATGAAAAACTGTTTTTT.

The chain employs TRBV5-1 and TRBJ2-1; no clear D gene. Germline-derived CDR1 and CDR2 are SGHRS and YFSETQ. Trimming took 2 bases from V and 6 from J, leaving 9 bases between them. CDR3 length equals 13 residues. The CDR3 spells CASSLDRTNEQFF. In DNA form, the CDR3 reads TGCGCCAGCAGCTTAGACCGGACCAATGAGCAGTTCTTC.

Relative to its sample, this clonotype is medium-sized. The chain couples TRBV6-2 or TRBV6-3 to TRBJ1-2; D ambiguous. Germline CDR1 reads MNHEY; CDR2 reads SVGEGT. Trimming left V 8 bases short and J 4 bases short, with 17 bases between. The CDR3 extends over 14 amino acids. CDR3: CASLPWPSGYGYTF. CDR3 bases: TGTGCCAGCTTACCATGGCCTTCGGGCTATGGCTACACCTTC.

This clonotype occurred a few times. This chain uses TRBV20-1 with TRBJ2-5, with 7 bases fitting TRBD2. This CDR3 comprises 14 residues. Germline V gives CDR1 DFQATT, CDR2 SNEGSKA (reference sequence). The V segment lost 5 bases and the J segment 9 bases; nucleotides outside the gene matches: 15. As DNA, the CDR3 is TGCAGTGCTGAAACAGGACCCCAAGGGAGGGCCCAGTACTTC. Encoded protein: CSAETGPQGRAQYF.

The V and J genes are TRBV6-1 and TRBJ1-5, with D possibly matching TRBD1 (5 bases). The CDR3 is 11 residues long. Germline loops: CDR1 MNHNS, CDR2 SASEGT. Trimming left V 4 bases short and J 9 bases short, with 7 bases between. CDR3: CASSGGLPQHF. CDR3 DNA: TGTGCCAGCAGTGGGGGACTGCCCCAGCATTTT.